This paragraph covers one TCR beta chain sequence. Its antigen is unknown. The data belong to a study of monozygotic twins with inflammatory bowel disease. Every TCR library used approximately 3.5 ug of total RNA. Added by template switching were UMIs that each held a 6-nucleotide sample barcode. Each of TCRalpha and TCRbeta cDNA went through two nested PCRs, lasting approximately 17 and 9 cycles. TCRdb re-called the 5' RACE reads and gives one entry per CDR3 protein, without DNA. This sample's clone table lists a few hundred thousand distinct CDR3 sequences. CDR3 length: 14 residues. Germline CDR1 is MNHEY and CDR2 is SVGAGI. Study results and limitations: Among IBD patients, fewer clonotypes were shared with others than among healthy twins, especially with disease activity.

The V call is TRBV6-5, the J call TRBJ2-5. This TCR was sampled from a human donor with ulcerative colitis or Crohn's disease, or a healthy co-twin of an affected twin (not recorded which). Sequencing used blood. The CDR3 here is CASSYELVPETQYF.